The sequence of this TCR beta chain was determined in a study of blood T cell repertoires in COVID-19. For the study at large: COVID-19 samples, acute and convalescent, were from the United States, Italy and Spain.

From germline, CDR1 is MNHEY and CDR2 SVGAGI. The CDR3 is made up of 15 amino acids. With 2 bases clipped from V and 7 bases from J, the junction kept 7 bases outside the gene matches. Measured with immunoSEQ multiplex PCR; TCRdb has only the in-frame clones, and not every one. The profile shows some 460,000 clones, roughly 87% of them singletons. The specimen sequenced was PBMCs or T cells enriched from blood (not recorded which). This clonotype was obtained from a woman aged 18 to 35 who had recovered from COVID-19. The genes are TRBV6-5 and TRBJ1-4, with 7 bases that match TRBD1. CDR3 DNA sequence: TGTGCCAGCAGTTACGGGTCACAGGGGAGTGAAAAACTGTTTTTT. Translation: CASSYGSQGSEKLFF.